The rows below give T cell receptor beta chains drawn from one sample of a study of T-cell memory formation after mild COVID-19. TCRdb reanalysed the 5' RACE reads using MiXCR and keeps one entry per CDR3 protein. This sample yields roughly 190,000 distinct CDR3 sequences, of which roughly a tenth are seen a single time; just over 3% belongs to the top ten. The sample comprised PBMCs or a T cell subset sorted from them (not recorded which). These receptor sequences come from a man in his late teens or twenties who had mild COVID-19 (a few samples of this study predate the infection). Cell type and time point are not known. Both conserved end residues are part of each CDR3. D genes are given only for firm matches. Clone size is stated in some rows and not others, as once, few, many or a class when expanded.

many	TRBV5-1	TRBJ2-5	TRBD1	TGCGCCAGCAGCTTTACCGGGACAGAAGAGACCCAGTACTTC	CASSFTGTEETQYF
few	TRBV6-2/TRBV6-3	TRBJ1-2	.	TGTGCCAGCAGACCGGCGGGCAGCTATGGCTACACCTTC	CASRPAGSYGYTF
few	TRBV6-5	TRBJ1-1	TRBD1	TGTGCCAGCAGTTTAGGAGGGACAGGTATCGAAGCTTTCTTT	CASSLGGTGIEAFF
.	TRBV20-1	TRBJ2-7	TRBD1	TGCAGTGCCTCGACAGGGTCCTACGAGCAGTACTTC	CSASTGSYEQYF
many	TRBV7-2	TRBJ1-1	TRBD1	TGTGCCAGCAGCCTCCATAGCGGGGACAGGGACGCTTTCTTT	CASSLHSGDRDAFF
.	TRBV7-2	TRBJ1-1	.	TGTGCCAGCAGCGCCACTGGGGTGACTGAAGCTTTCTTT	CASSATGVTEAFF
.	TRBV7-9	TRBJ1-2	TRBD1	TGTGCCAGCAGCTTAGAGGACAGGGAGTATGGCTACACCTTC	CASSLEDREYGYTF
few	TRBV19	TRBJ2-1	TRBD1	TGTGCCAGTACGGACAGGGGGAGTTACAATGAGCAGTTCTTC	CASTDRGSYNEQFF
.	TRBV5-1	TRBJ2-7	.	TGCGCCAGCAGTACGTCCCGGTACGAGCAGTACTTC	CASSTSRYEQYF
.	TRBV5-1	TRBJ1-1	.	TGCGCCAGCAGCTTGCTGGGACGGATAAACACTGAAGCTTTCTTT	CASSLLGRINTEAFF
.	TRBV7-2	TRBJ2-1	.	TGTGCCAGCACCAAGACCTGGGGGTTCAATGAGCAGTTCTTC	CASTKTWGFNEQFF
.	TRBV7-2	TRBJ2-5	.	TGTGCCAGCAGCACCTCCCGGGCTCTTCCGGAGACCCAGTACTTC	CASSTSRALPETQYF
few	TRBV29-1	TRBJ2-1	.	TGCAGCGTCCAATTGGGGGCCTACAATGAGCAGTTCTTC	CSVQLGAYNEQFF
few	TRBV7-2	TRBJ1-2	.	TGTGCCAGCAGCTTACAGGGATCTGTCTCTAACTATGGCTACACCTTC	CASSLQGSVSNYGYTF
few	TRBV7-2	TRBJ2-3	.	TGTGCCAGCACCCGGTCGCTCCGGGGGTCGACGCAGTATTTT	CASTRSLRGSTQYF
.	TRBV5-1	TRBJ1-4	TRBD1	TGCGCCAGCAGCCCAAGGGGGCTAGGGGAAAAACTGTTTTTT	CASSPRGLGEKLFF
few	TRBV7-9	TRBJ1-3	.	TGTGCCAGCAGTCTTAGCGTGCCCGGAAACACCATATATTTT	CASSLSVPGNTIYF
few	TRBV7-9	TRBJ2-1	.	TGTGCCAGCAGCTTGGGACAATTCGCTCGACCCTACAATGAGCAGTTCTTC	CASSLGQFARPYNEQFF
few	TRBV4-3	TRBJ1-2	TRBD1	TGCGCCAGCAGCCAAGGGACAGGGCGCCCTGACTATGGCTACACCTTC	CASSQGTGRPDYGYTF
.	TRBV19	TRBJ2-3	.	TGTGCCAGTAGTATAGATCGGTGGCCAGATACGCAGTATTTT	CASSIDRWPDTQYF
few	TRBV24-1	TRBJ2-1	TRBD2	TGTGCCACCTCAGCACGGGGGGGAGAGATCAATGAGCAGTTCTTC	CATSARGGEINEQFF
.	TRBV5-5	TRBJ2-5	.	TGTGCCAGCAGCTTCCGGGACACACTAGGGGAGACCCAGTACTTC	CASSFRDTLGETQYF
few	TRBV9	TRBJ2-5	TRBD2	TGTGCCAGCAGCGGGGGGACTAGCGGGGGTTCCCAAGAGACCCAGTACTTC	CASSGGTSGGSQETQYF
few	TRBV7-2	TRBJ2-1	.	TGTGCCAGCAGCTTCACGGGTTATGAGCAGTTCTTC	CASSFTGYEQFF
few	TRBV12-5	TRBJ2-3	.	TGTGCTAGTGGTTTGGTACTGGGGCGAAGCACAGATACGCAGTATTTT	CASGLVLGRSTDTQYF
many	TRBV10-3	TRBJ1-5	.	TGTGCCATCAGTGAGTCTGGAATTTATCAGCCCCAGCATTTT	CAISESGIYQPQHF
.	TRBV3-1	TRBJ2-3	TRBD2	TGTGCCAGCAGCCAAGCCACAGGGACTAGCGGCACAGATACGCAGTATTTT	CASSQATGTSGTDTQYF
.	TRBV5-5	TRBJ1-5	.	TGTGCCAGCAGCCCCTCCCTGGAGCCCCAGCATTTT	CASSPSLEPQHF
.	TRBV5-4	TRBJ2-3	TRBD1	TGTGCCATCCGGGACAGGGCAACAGATACGCAGTATTTT	CAIRDRATDTQYF
.	TRBV12-3/TRBV12-4	TRBJ2-7	TRBD2	TGTGCCAGCGGGCGGCGGGGGGGCCACGGCGAGCAGTACTTC	CASGRRGGHGEQYF
.	TRBV19	TRBJ1-2	.	TGTGCCAGTAGTGTCGAGGGGCCAGGAGGCTACACCTTC	CASSVEGPGGYTF
.	TRBV7-9	TRBJ2-3	.	TGTGCCAGCAGCCCTCAGATATCCACAGATACGCAGTATTTT	CASSPQISTDTQYF
few	TRBV29-1	TRBJ1-1	.	TGCAGCCTCCAAAGAGGAGACACTGAAGCTTTCTTT	CSLQRGDTEAFF
.	TRBV4-3	TRBJ2-1	.	TGCGCCAGCAGCCAAGGGGCCGAGTACAATGAGCAGTTCTTC	CASSQGAEYNEQFF
many	TRBV4-2	TRBJ2-4	.	TGTGCCAGCAGCCCCAACCACCCCAAAAACATTCAGTACTTC	CASSPNHPKNIQYF
.	TRBV12-3/TRBV12-4	TRBJ2-7	.	TGTGCCAGCAGCCCGGACTCGTTTCGGTACGAGCAGTACTTC	CASSPDSFRYEQYF